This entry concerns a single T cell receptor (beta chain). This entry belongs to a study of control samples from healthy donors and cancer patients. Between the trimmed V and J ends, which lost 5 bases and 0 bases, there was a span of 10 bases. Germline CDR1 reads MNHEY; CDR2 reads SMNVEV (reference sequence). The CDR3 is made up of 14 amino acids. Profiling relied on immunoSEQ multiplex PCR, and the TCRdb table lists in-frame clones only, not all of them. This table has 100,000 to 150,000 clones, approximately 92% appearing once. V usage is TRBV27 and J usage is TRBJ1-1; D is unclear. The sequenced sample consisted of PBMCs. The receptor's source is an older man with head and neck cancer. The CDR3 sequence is CASSPTRLNTEAFF. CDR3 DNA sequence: TGTGCCAGCAGTCCCACCCGATTGAACACTGAAGCTTTCTTT.